These 27 T cell receptor beta chains were all obtained from the same sample, sequenced in a study of blood T cell repertoires in COVID-19. The protocol was immunoSEQ multiplex PCR, while the TCRdb copy is restricted to in-frame clones and leaves out a portion. The sample lists 200,000 to 250,000 clones; roughly 80% were seen once. Sequenced sample: peripheral blood. All receptors derive from a woman of 80 years or more with COVID-19, enrolled during active disease.

The chain is built from TRBV7-8 and TRBJ2-4; 7 bases match TRBD1. CDR3 size: 13 residues. With V trimmed by 2 bases and J by 11 bases, 6 bases remained unmatched. Germline-derived CDR1 and CDR2 are SGHVS and FQNEAQ. CDR3 residues: CASSLSRDRFQYF. In DNA, the CDR3 is TGTGCCAGCAGCTTAAGTAGGGACAGATTTCAGTACTTC.

This clone appeared once. The chain has TRBV12-3 or TRBV12-4 and TRBJ1-2; perhaps TRBD1 as D (5 bases). Trimming left V 2 bases short and J 7 bases short, with 11 bases between. The CDR3 extends over 13 amino acids. The CDR3 reads CASSLSGRGGYTF. CDR3 nucleotide sequence: TGTGCCAGCAGTTTAAGTGGGAGGGGTGGCTACACCTTC.

V usage is TRBV7-2 and J usage is TRBJ1-2; weak D call: TRBD1 (6 bases). Trimming took 4 bases from V and 4 from J, leaving 22 bases between them. Germline-derived CDR1 and CDR2 are SGHTA and FQGNSA. This CDR3 comprises 17 residues. CDR3 amino acids: CASSSGVLRDRLYGYTF. CDR3 nucleotides: TGTGCCAGCAGCTCTGGGGTTTTGAGAGACAGGCTCTATGGCTACACCTTC.

This chain links TRBV3-1 (or the pseudogene TRBV3-2) with TRBJ1-1; the D gene is possibly TRBD1 (5 bases). V was trimmed by 1 base and J by 0 bases, leaving 9 bases between them. This CDR3 is built from 15 residues. The germline CDR1 and CDR2 sequences are LGHDT and YNNKEL (reference sequence). CDR3 loop: CASSQVEGMNTEAFF. In nucleotides, the CDR3 is TGTGCCAGCAGCCAAGTGGAGGGGATGAACACTGAAGCTTTCTTT.

The V call is TRBV4-2, the J call TRBJ2-3, with TRBD2 matching 9 bases. Losses at the gene ends were 0 bases for V and 2 bases for J; bases not matched to a gene: 9. In germline, CDR1 is LGHNA, CDR2 YNFKEQ. The CDR3 length is 18 residues. Here the CDR3 reads CASSQDRTSETATDTQYF. The CDR3 region has the DNA TGTGCCAGCAGCCAAGATCGGACTAGCGAAACCGCCACAGATACGCAGTATTTT.

The rearrangement joins TRBV30 to TRBJ1-2; 10 nucleotides match TRBD1. Trimming removed 1 base from V and 3 bases from J; junction bases left unmatched: 8. The CDR3 consists of 16 residues. CDR1 is GTSNPN and CDR2 is SVGIG in the germline V gene (reference sequence). The chain's CDR3 is CAWSGDRGLLDYGYTF. As DNA, the CDR3 is TGTGCCTGGAGTGGAGACAGGGGGCTTTTGGACTATGGCTACACCTTC.

Only a few counts were recorded for this clone. This chain connects TRBV7-2 to TRBJ2-2; possible D gene TRBD2, 5 bases. Trimming took 7 bases from V and 8 from J, leaving 17 bases between them. Germline CDR1 reads SGHTA; CDR2 reads FQGNSA. This CDR3 region has 14 residues. CDR3 nucleotide sequence: TGTGCCAGCACCTCGTCCCGGGTAGCGGGGGAGCTGTTTTTT. Amino acids: CASTSSRVAGELFF.

The chain carries TRBV6-5 and TRBJ1-5; D not resolved. The ends were cut back, 1 base at V and 0 bases at J, with 4 bases in the middle. CDR1 and CDR2 from the germline V gene are MNHEY and SVGAGI. This CDR3 has 14 amino acids. This CDR3 is CASSYLNSNQPQHF. In nucleotides, the CDR3 is TGTGCCAGCAGTTACTTAAATAGCAATCAGCCCCAGCATTTT.

The chain joins TRBV28 to TRBJ2-7; tentative D call: TRBD2 (5 bases). The CDR3 is 15 amino acids. Deletions cut 7 bases from V and 2 bases from J, with 18 bases between. Germline loops: CDR1 MDHEN, CDR2 SYDVKM. In nucleotides, the CDR3 is TGTGCCAGCAAACCCTCCGGAGCGGTAACCTACGAGCAGTACTTC. It translates to CASKPSGAVTYEQYF.

In this sample, this clone turned up a few times. This chain links TRBV12-3 or TRBV12-4 with TRBJ1-5; D is perhaps TRBD1 (6 bases). V was shortened by 1 base and J by 6 bases, with 7 bases between the two germline ends. This CDR3 region has 13 residues. CDR3 residues: CASSLGGGQPQHF. The CDR3, as DNA: TGTGCCAGCAGTTTAGGAGGGGGTCAGCCCCAGCATTTT.

The rearrangement joins TRBV5-4 to TRBJ1-2; TRBD1 is a possible D gene (6 bases). This CDR3 is built from 15 residues. Trimming pared 6 bases from V and 4 bases from J, leaving 19 bases between. CDR1 and CDR2 from the germline V gene are SGHNT and YYREEE (reference sequence). The CDR3 coding sequence is TGTGCCAGCACTCCTGGGGGGAGGGGGACCTATGGCTACACCTTC. It is translated as CASTPGGRGTYGYTF. The variable domain in full, completed from reference TRBV5-4 and TRBJ1-2, reads ETGVTQSPTHLIKTRGQQVTLRCSSQSGHNTVSWYQQALGQGPQFIFQYYREEENGRGNFPPRFSGLQFPNYSSELNVNALELDDSALYLCASTPGGRGTYGYTFGSGTRLTVV.

This rearrangement joins TRBV14 to TRBJ2-1; 11 bases fit TRBD2. From germline, CDR1 is SGHDN and CDR2 FVKESK. With V trimmed by 0 bases and J by 8 bases, 9 bases remained unmatched. The CDR3 extends over 17 amino acids. This CDR3 is CASSQDASGLAVDEQFF. As DNA, the CDR3 is TGTGCCAGCAGCCAAGATGCCTCGGGACTAGCGGTCGATGAGCAGTTCTTC.

This clone appeared once. The chain recombines TRBV14 with TRBJ2-5; 7 bases align to TRBD2. This CDR3 has 13 residues. The germline gives CDR1 SGHDN, CDR2 FVKESK. V shed 11 bases and J 4 bases; nucleotides not matched to a gene: 10. CDR3 nucleotide sequence: TGTGCCTGCAACCGGGACTACCCAGAGACCCAGTACTTC. It is translated as CACNRDYPETQYF.

V usage is TRBV13 and J usage is TRBJ1-4; 9 positions match TRBD1. CDR3 size: 18 residues. Germline CDR1 is PRHDT and CDR2 is FYEKMQ (reference sequence). J was trimmed by 5 bases and V by 7 bases; bases with no gene match: 17. CDR3 sequence reads: CASKVRRSTGGENEKLFF. The CDR3 DNA reads as TGTGCCAGCAAAGTTAGGCGATCCACAGGGGGCGAAAATGAAAAACTGTTTTTT.

The chain links TRBV7-9 to TRBJ2-7; 11 bases map to TRBD1. The CDR3 has 14 residues. V dropped 4 bases and J dropped 8; count of bases not matched to a gene: 7. The germline V gene encodes CDR1 SEHNR and CDR2 FQNEAQ (reference sequence). The CDR3 spells CASSSSGDRGKQYF. DNA for the CDR3: TGTGCCAGCAGCTCCTCAGGGGACAGGGGGAAGCAGTACTTC.

The CDR3 protein is CASSGHYEQYF. The DNA for the CDR3 is TGTGCCAGCAGTGGGCATTACGAGCAGTACTTC. J is TRBJ2-7 and V is TRBV2; D is unresolved. The germline CDR1 and CDR2 sequences are SNHLY and FYNNEI. Trimming pared 4 bases from V and 4 bases from J, leaving 5 bases between. This CDR3 comprises 11 residues.

In this sample, this clone turned up once. J is TRBJ2-7 and V is TRBV29-1; 8 bases match TRBD2. This CDR3 has 14 amino acids. CDR1 is SQVTM, CDR2 ANQGSEA, per germline. Unmatched junction bases numbered 10, after V lost 3 bases and J lost 6 bases. The CDR3 nucleotides are TGCAGCGTTGAGACTTTGGCGGGAGGCGGCGAGCAGTACTTC. Its translation is CSVETLAGGGEQYF.

The CDR3 spells CASSLVPTGVSGELFF. In DNA form, the CDR3 reads TGTGCCAGCAGCTTGGTACCGACAGGGGTCTCCGGGGAGCTGTTTTTT. The chain has TRBV7-2 and TRBJ2-2; 8 bases are shared with TRBD1. Germline-derived CDR1 and CDR2 are SGHTA and FQGNSA. Losses at the gene ends were 3 bases for V and 6 bases for J; bases not matched to a gene: 9. The CDR3 is 16 amino acids.

Here the CDR3 DNA reads TGTGCCAGCAGCTTGGGACAGTGGAATTCACCCCTCCACTTT. It translates to CASSLGQWNSPLHF. This chain uses TRBV5-8 with TRBJ1-6; D possibly corresponds to TRBD1 (5 bases). CDR1 and CDR2 from the germline V gene are SGHTS and YDEGEE. CDR3 length: 14 amino acids. The V and J ends lost 0 bases and 7 bases respectively, with 8 bases between them.

The V gene is TRBV28, the J gene TRBJ1-2; D gene ambiguous. V was shortened by 1 base and J by 1 base, with 16 bases between the two germline ends. The germline V gene encodes CDR1 MDHEN and CDR2 SYDVKM. The length of the CDR3 is 17 residues. The CDR3 DNA is TGTGCCAGCAGTTTATTGGGGAGAGGGAGGGTTAACTATGGCTACACCTTC. As protein: CASSLLGRGRVNYGYTF.

As for this clone: At one of its ends the junction is not consistent with the germline gene, which may arise from a read error. The chain employs TRBV11-3 and TRBJ2-1; 11 bases map to TRBD2. This CDR3 comprises 15 residues. Germline-derived CDR1 and CDR2 are SGHNT and YENEEA. In DNA form, the CDR3 reads TGTGTCAGCAGCCACGGGACTAGCGGCTACAATGAGCAGTTCTTC. As protein: CVSSHGTSGYNEQFF.

This clone was recorded only once. The rearrangement joins TRBV4-1 to TRBJ1-3; D call uncertain. V was pared by 0 bases and J by 2 bases, with 11 bases between. This CDR3 spans 16 amino acids. From germline, CDR1 is MGHRA and CDR2 YSYEKL. The CDR3 spells CASSQDSAGAGNTIYF. The DNA for the CDR3 is TGCGCCAGCAGCCAAGATTCGGCGGGAGCTGGAAACACCATATATTTT.

This chain uses TRBV5-4 with TRBJ1-4; 9 bases line up with TRBD1. V lost 6 bases to trimming and J lost 2 bases; unmatched junction nucleotides: 8. The CDR3 extends over 16 amino acids. CDR1 SGHNT and CDR2 YYREEE come from the germline V gene (reference sequence). CDR3 DNA: TGTGCCAGCACAACTTCTGGGACAGGGACTAATGAAAAACTGTTTTTT. Translated: CASTTSGTGTNEKLFF.

The chain employs TRBV27 and TRBJ1-4, with 7 bases identical to TRBD1. This CDR3 comprises 16 residues. Germline assignment: CDR1 MNHEY and CDR2 SMNVEV (reference sequence). V lost 1 base and J lost 8; bases outside the gene matches: 10. The CDR3, as DNA: TGTGCCAGCAGTTTATTCCGACAGGGCCGGGCAGAAAAACTGTTTTTT. This gives the protein CASSLFRQGRAEKLFF.

V gene TRBV29-1 combines with J gene TRBJ2-7, with 9 bases identical to TRBD1. This CDR3 region has 14 residues. CDR1 is SQVTM, CDR2 ANQGSEA, per germline. V was clipped by 4 bases and J by 5 bases; unmatched bases: 9. CDR3 DNA sequence: TGCAGCGTTGGAAGGGGACAGGGAAGCGACGAGCAGTACTTC. This encodes CSVGRGQGSDEQYF.

This clone was observed once. The V gene is TRBV5-4, the J gene TRBJ2-1, with 8 bases that match TRBD1. The germline CDR1 and CDR2 sequences are SGHNT and YYREEE (reference sequence). V was pared by 5 bases and J by 8 bases, with 9 bases of the junction left unmatched. This CDR3 comprises 14 residues. The CDR3 DNA is TGTGCCAGCAGGCGAGAGACAGGGGCGGATGAGCAGTTCTTC. Its protein is CASRRETGADEQFF. The variable domain in full, with the rest retrieved from reference TRBV5-4 and TRBJ2-1, is ETGVTQSPTHLIKTRGQQVTLRCSSQSGHNTVSWYQQALGQGPQFIFQYYREEENGRGNFPPRFSGLQFPNYSSELNVNALELDDSALYLCASRRETGADEQFFGPGTRLTVL.

The chain carries TRBV18 and TRBJ1-5; a weak D match, TRBD1 (5 bases). The CDR3 is made up of 13 amino acids. Trimming left V 4 bases short and J 5 bases short, with 9 bases between. CDR1 and CDR2 (germline): KGHSH, LQKENI. Here the CDR3 reads CASSLTEYQPQHF. CDR3 sequence (DNA): TGTGCCAGCTCACTGACAGAGTATCAGCCCCAGCATTTT.